This T cell receptor beta chain emerged from a study of blood T cell repertoires in COVID-19. Study overall: Italy, Spain and the United States were the sources of the convalescent and acute COVID-19 samples. The analysed material was cDNA or gDNA that came from T cells, B-cell-depleted T cells, or PBMCs.

Germline V gives CDR1 SGDLS, CDR2 YYNGEE. CDR3 length: 13 amino acids. Between the trimmed V and J ends, which lost 3 bases and 1 base, there was a span of 7 bases. In the source study's methods: Amplification with reference gene primers provided the estimates of nucleated cell counts. Libraries were prepared by immunoSEQ multiplex PCR; TCRdb keeps only in-frame clonotypes and omits some of them. The V and J calls and clone size come from that table; D and trimming were worked out from the DNA. The data contain tens of thousands of clones, roughly four fifths of them singletons. The TCR comes from a woman in her sixties or seventies with acute or convalescent COVID-19. The chain recombines TRBV9 with TRBJ2-5; D unresolved. Sequenced sample: peripheral blood. CDR3 bases: TGTGCCAGCAGCGCTAGGCTCCAAGAGACCCAGTACTTC. Protein product: CASSARLQETQYF.